The 7 T cell receptor beta chains in this list originate from one sample, sequenced in a study of shared clonotypes between healthy human individuals. Repertoires were generated with immunoSEQ multiplex PCR, while TCRdb's copy carries only in-frame clones and drops some. Of roughly 1,100,000 clones in the sample, about 80% were seen once. Sequences were obtained from memory CD4+ T cells sorted from blood. Indicated subset: CD45RA-negative fraction. These receptor sequences come from a man aged 18 to 30 in good health.

The chain is built from TRBV5-1 and TRBJ1-2; unclear D gene. V was clipped by 2 bases and J by 0 bases, with 5 bases between them. Per germline, CDR1 SGHRS and CDR2 YFSETQ. The CDR3 consists of 13 residues. As DNA, the CDR3 is TGCGCCAGCAGCTTAAAAGCTAACTATGGCTACACCTTC. Protein sequence: CASSLKANYGYTF.

This sequence joins TRBV27 and TRBJ2-5, with 9 bases lining up with TRBD2. V lost 1 base and J lost 0; bases outside the gene matches: 6. This CDR3 is built from 17 residues. The germline gives CDR1 MNHEY, CDR2 SMNVEV (reference sequence). In nucleotides, the CDR3 is TGTGCCAGCAGTTTATGGGGGAGCGGGGGGTACCAAGAGACCCAGTACTTC. It codes for CASSLWGSGGYQETQYF.

The sample holds one count of this clone. The chain combines TRBV6-1 with TRBJ2-5, with D possibly TRBD2 on 5 matching bases. The CDR3 consists of 17 residues. Trimming took off 4 bases at V and 2 bases at J, with 20 bases between the two ends. Germline V gene data show CDR1 as MNHNS and CDR2 as SASEGT. Here the CDR3 DNA reads TGTGCCAGCAGTGCCTTATTTAGGGTTGCGGGTCAAGAGACCCAGTACTTC. This codes for CASSALFRVAGQETQYF.

V usage is TRBV14 and J usage is TRBJ2-1; 7 bases align to TRBD1. Per the germline V gene, CDR1 is SGHDN and CDR2 is FVKESK. CDR3 length: 17 residues. The V segment lost 1 base and the J segment 1 base; nucleotides outside the gene matches: 7. CDR3 nucleotide sequence: TGTGCCAGCAGCCAAGGACAGGGAAGAAAGTCCTACAATGAGCAGTTCTTC. It encodes CASSQGQGRKSYNEQFF.

The CDR3 bases are TGTGCCAGCAGCGTCCGTAGCAGCAACACCGGGGAGCTGTTTTTT. It codes for CASSVRSSNTGELFF. This chain links TRBV5-5 with TRBJ2-2, with D unresolved. Germline values: CDR1 SGHKS, CDR2 YYEKEE (reference sequence). The V gene lost 4 bases and the J gene lost 2 bases, with 12 bases spanning the gap. This CDR3 region has 15 residues.

In the case of this clone: The sample contains more than one DNA sequence encoding this CDR3. The rearrangement joins TRBV7-2 to TRBJ2-7; no clear D. Trimming shortened V by 1 base and J by 0 bases, and 13 bases separated the two germline ends. The CDR3 totals 16 residues. CDR1 and CDR2 from the germline V gene are SGHTA and FQGNSA. CDR3 region: CASSLVSGGSSYEQYF. Here the CDR3 DNA reads TGTGCCAGCAGCTTAGTTTCGGGCGGTAGCTCCTACGAGCAGTACTTC.

This clone was seen more than once but under ten times. The CDR3 sequence is CASSDSQGTNSPLHF. As DNA, the CDR3 is TGTGCCAGCAGTGATTCTCAGGGTACGAATTCACCCCTCCACTTT. The chain has TRBV6-1 and TRBJ1-6, with D maybe TRBD1 (5 bases). Trimming took 3 bases from V and 7 from J, leaving 13 bases between them. The CDR3 has 15 amino acids. Germline-derived CDR1 and CDR2 are MNHNS and SASEGT.